This TCR beta chain was recorded in a study of beta chain features in type 1 diabetes. The authors reverse transcribed all of the isolated RNA, so sequencing captured expressed TCRB transcripts. Repertoires were generated with immunoSEQ multiplex PCR, while TCRdb's copy carries only in-frame clones and drops some. The sample yields hundreds of thousands of clones, roughly 15% seen once. Turning to this clone: The target antigen is unknown.

Findings and caveats of the study: Naive, central memory and Treg TCRB repertoires seemed to resemble each other more closely in patients than they did in healthy donors.

Trimming took 6 bases from V and 13 from J; bases not matched to a gene: 6. The CDR3 consists of 11 residues. Per the germline V gene, CDR1 is MNHEY and CDR2 is SVGAGI. Input material: naive CD4+ T cells from blood. This chain joins TRBV6-5 and TRBJ1-1, with 9 bases that match TRBD1. The TCR was taken from a man between 18 and 35 years old in good health. This CDR3 is CASRRGTGSFF. For the CDR3, the DNA is TGTGCCAGCAGAAGAGGGACAGGGAGTTTCTTT.